Presented here are 18 T cell receptor beta chains from one specimen sequenced in a study of blood T cell repertoires in COVID-19 (TCRdb year 2020). Libraries were made using the immunoSEQ multiplex PCR assay. This is the immuneACCESS table as TCRdb keeps it, with only in-frame sequences that have V and J called. A part of the clones is gone; compared with another copy, unresolved V genes explain less than half, and the rest is unexplained. The sample records around 210,000 clones, around 85% of which are singletons. The ten largest make up 4% to 6% of the sample. Specimen: peripheral blood. The receptors were gathered from a man aged 45-60 years with COVID-19, enrolled during active disease.

The V and J genes are TRBV7-2 and TRBJ2-1; D uncertain. From germline, CDR1 is SGHTA and CDR2 FQGNSA. This CDR3 is 13 amino acids long. The V end lost 5 bases, the J end lost 9 bases, and 14 bases lay between the germline ends. CDR3 sequence reads: CASSIDQASEQFF. The CDR3 DNA reads as TGTGCCAGCAGCATCGACCAGGCAAGTGAGCAGTTCTTC.

V usage is TRBV2 and J usage is TRBJ2-7, with D maybe TRBD2 (6 bases). V dropped 1 base and J dropped 2 bases, with 15 bases sitting between them. Germline V gives CDR1 SNHLY, CDR2 FYNNEI. The CDR3 is 16 residues long. CDR3 sequence: CASSEGERAVPYEQYF. CDR3 nucleotides: TGTGCCAGCAGTGAAGGGGAGCGGGCCGTTCCCTACGAGCAGTACTTC.

The table lists this clone with a count of one. The V call is TRBV7-8, the J call TRBJ1-2; 9 bases map to TRBD1. The CDR3 totals 15 residues. CDR1 is SGHVS, CDR2 FQNEAQ, per germline. V lost 1 base to trimming and J lost 4 bases; unmatched junction nucleotides: 4. The CDR3: CASSLGDRVSYGYTF. The CDR3 DNA sequence: TGTGCCAGCAGCTTAGGGGACAGGGTGAGCTATGGCTACACCTTC.

The V call is TRBV6-5, the J call TRBJ1-1, with 7 bases aligning to TRBD1. Germline trimming cut 2 bases from V and 4 bases from J; bases unmatched to any gene: 7. The germline gives CDR1 MNHEY, CDR2 SVGAGI. The CDR3 covers 15 residues. The CDR3 region is CASSYARGTATEAFF. CDR3 nucleotides: TGTGCCAGCAGTTACGCCCGCGGGACAGCCACTGAAGCTTTCTTT.

This clone was picked up a small number of times. The chain employs TRBV19 and TRBJ1-5; D is unclear. Germline lookup yields CDR1 LNHDA and CDR2 SQIVND (reference sequence). The CDR3 has 16 residues. V lost 2 bases, J lost 4 bases, and 15 bases lay in between. CDR3 sequence (DNA): TGTGCCAGTAGTATAAGGCTCGGAGAGTGGAATCAGCCCCAGCATTTT. Amino acids: CASSIRLGEWNQPQHF.

This chain joins TRBV7-2 and TRBJ1-2; 11 bases are shared with TRBD1. Germline CDR1 reads SGHTA; CDR2 reads FQGNSA. The CDR3 runs to 15 residues. The junction had 10 bases not matched to a gene; V was cut back by 5 bases and J by 8 bases. The CDR3 region is CASSTRTGGSGGYTF. The DNA of the CDR3 is TGTGCCAGCAGCACGAGGACAGGGGGCTCTGGGGGCTACACCTTC.

The CDR3 DNA reads as TGCGCCAGCAGCCAAGATCCGGCGGGGGGGAACACTGAAGCTTTCTTT. It is translated as CASSQDPAGGNTEAFF. V and J are TRBV4-1 and TRBJ1-1; a possible D gene is TRBD1 (5 bases). The V gene's germline CDR1 is MGHRA and CDR2 YSYEKL. This CDR3 comprises 16 residues. V was shortened by 0 bases and J by 1 base, with 12 bases between the two germline ends.

This clone was counted once. This chain's CDR3 is CASSFGLLNTEAFF. The DNA for the CDR3 is TGTGCCAGCAGCTTCGGACTCCTGAACACTGAAGCTTTCTTT. This chain uses TRBV5-8 with TRBJ1-1; D remains unclear. The CDR3 length is 14 residues. The ends were cut back, 2 bases at V and 0 bases at J, with 8 bases in the middle. The germline V gene encodes CDR1 SGHTS and CDR2 YDEGEE.

This chain links TRBV5-8 with TRBJ2-1; TRBD2 matches at 8 bases. V lost 2 bases to trimming and J lost 6 bases; unmatched junction nucleotides: 10. The CDR3 extends over 16 amino acids. Germline lookup yields CDR1 SGHTS and CDR2 YDEGEE. The CDR3 region is CASSLPGGPNFNEQFF. CDR3 bases: TGTGCCAGCAGCTTACCGGGAGGGCCGAATTTCAATGAGCAGTTCTTC. The whole variable domain, remainder taken from reference TRBV5-8 and TRBJ2-1, is EAGVTQSPTHLIKTRGQQATLRCSPISGHTSVYWYQQALGLGLQFLLWYDEGEERNRGNFPPRFSGRQFPNYSSELNVNALELEDSALYLCASSLPGGPNFNEQFFGPGTRLTVL.

With regard to this clone: Other DNA sequences in this sample translate to the same CDR3. The chain couples TRBV7-6 to TRBJ1-4; 7 nucleotides match TRBD1. The CDR3 covers 16 residues. The V segment lost 5 bases and the J segment 0 bases; nucleotides outside the gene matches: 6. Looked up from germline, CDR1 is SGHVS and CDR2 is FNYEAQ. CDR3 DNA: TGTGCCAGCAGCCCAGGGACAGCTGCAACTAATGAAAAACTGTTTTTT. Translated: CASSPGTAATNEKLFF.

V and J are TRBV10-1 and TRBJ2-7, with D hard to call. CDR3 size: 12 residues. Germline lookup yields CDR1 WNHNN and CDR2 SYGVQD (reference sequence). V lost 8 bases to trimming and J lost 0 bases, with 8 bases between them. The CDR3 spells CASARSSYEQYF. The CDR3 nucleotides read TGCGCCAGCGCAAGGAGCTCCTACGAGCAGTACTTC.

This chain joins TRBV20-1 and TRBJ1-6; tentative D call: TRBD1 (6 bases). Trimming removed 3 bases from V and 4 bases from J, with 10 bases in between. Germline CDR1 is DFQATT and CDR2 is SNEGSKA (reference sequence). The CDR3 runs 14 residues. The CDR3 region has the DNA TGCAGTGCTAGTCAAAGGGGGTATAATTCACCCCTCCACTTT. It encodes CSASQRGYNSPLHF.

This clone occurred once. The chain couples TRBV25-1 to TRBJ1-2; 8 bases are a match to TRBD1. With V trimmed by 7 bases and J by 7 bases, 5 bases remained unmatched. Germline V gene data show CDR1 as MGHDK and CDR2 as SYGVNS. The CDR3 runs 12 residues. CDR3 loop: CASTGGLGGYTF. The CDR3, as DNA: TGTGCCAGCACAGGGGGCCTTGGTGGCTACACCTTC.

The chain joins TRBV14 to TRBJ1-1; D might be TRBD1 (6 bases). The CDR3 contains 16 residues. Germline CDR1 is SGHDN and CDR2 is FVKESK. Trimming removed 2 bases from V and 5 bases from J, with 18 bases in between. This chain's CDR3 is CASSQTSDRWGTEAFF. As DNA, the CDR3 is TGTGCCAGCAGCCAAACCAGCGACAGGTGGGGTACTGAAGCTTTCTTT.

The chain has TRBV11-2 and TRBJ2-2; 8 nucleotides line up with TRBD2. CDR3 length: 16 amino acids. The V gene end was trimmed by 5 bases and the J gene end by 1 base; junction bases not matched to a gene: 6. The germline gives CDR1 SGHAT, CDR2 FQNNGV. In DNA form, the CDR3 reads TGTGCCAGCAGCGACTTTAGCGGGGTGAACACCGGGGAGCTGTTTTTT. It encodes CASSDFSGVNTGELFF.

The chain links TRBV18 to TRBJ1-2; TRBD1 agrees at 7 bases. This CDR3 comprises 14 residues. CDR1 and CDR2 (germline): KGHSH, LQKENI. Trimming cost V 3 bases and J 0 bases; bases outside gene matches: 1. The CDR3, as DNA: TGTGCCAGCTCACCGGGGACAGCTAACTATGGCTACACCTTC. It specifies CASSPGTANYGYTF.

The CDR3 loop is CASSPRVGSYEQYF. The DNA of the CDR3 is TGTGCCAGTAGTCCCCGGGTCGGCTCCTACGAGCAGTACTTC. The V and J genes are TRBV19 and TRBJ2-7, with D uncertain. CDR1 is LNHDA and CDR2 is SQIVND in the germline V gene (reference sequence). Trimming shortened V by 5 bases and J by 0 bases, and 11 bases separated the two germline ends. The CDR3 length is 14 residues.

The CDR3 loop reads CASSRNNDNSNYGYTF. CDR3 nucleotide sequence: TGTGCCAGCAGCCGTAACAATGACAATTCCAACTATGGCTACACCTTC. The chain couples TRBV4-2 to TRBJ1-2; D is unresolved. This CDR3 is 16 amino acids long. V was shortened by 4 bases and J by 2 bases, with 17 bases between the two germline ends. From germline, CDR1 is LGHNA and CDR2 YNFKEQ.